The 24 T cell receptor beta chains below come from one sample, sequenced in a study of T cell responses to AZD1222 COVID-19 vaccine. Sequenced by immunoSEQ multiplex PCR; TCRdb stores in-frame clones only, minus some. The sample carries some 150,000 clones, around 88% recorded once. The material was peripheral blood, obtained on day 0 of AZD1222 vaccination. Receptors originate from an adult in good health.

This chain links TRBV4-2 with TRBJ2-5; 13 bases align to TRBD2. The V gene end was trimmed by 0 bases and the J gene end by 5 bases; junction bases not matched to a gene: 9. Germline V gene lookup returns CDR1 LGHNA and CDR2 YNFKEQ. The CDR3 runs 18 residues. CDR3 DNA: TGTGCCAGCAGCCAAGATACAGCACTAGCGGGAGGGCGCGAGACCCAGTACTTC. Residues: CASSQDTALAGGRETQYF.

This chain connects TRBV5-1 to TRBJ2-3; 7 nucleotides align to TRBD2. CDR1 SGHRS and CDR2 YFSETQ come from the germline V gene. The CDR3 covers 16 residues. Trimming cost V 4 bases and J 6 bases; bases outside gene matches: 14. The CDR3 DNA is TGCGCCAGCAGCCTCAGCTTGAGGGGAGGGACGGATACGCAGTATTTT. Translating gives CASSLSLRGGTDTQYF.

The chain recombines TRBV14 with TRBJ1-2, with unresolved D. Trimming cost V 0 bases and J 0 bases, with 8 bases left between them. This CDR3 spans 15 amino acids. CDR1 SGHDN and CDR2 FVKESK come from the germline V gene. CDR3 residues: CASSQDHTANYGYTF. The CDR3, as DNA: TGTGCCAGCAGCCAAGATCATACAGCTAACTATGGCTACACCTTC.

The chain joins TRBV10-3 to TRBJ2-3; 8 nucleotides agree with TRBD2. Germline V gene sequence: CDR1 ENHRY, CDR2 SYGVKD. The CDR3 length is 16 residues. The V gene end was trimmed by 2 bases and the J gene end by 1 base; junction bases not matched to a gene: 5. CDR3 nucleotides: TGTGCCATCAGTGAGCCAACTAGCGGTCGCACAGATACGCAGTATTTT. Protein product: CAISEPTSGRTDTQYF.

The table lists this clone with a count of one. The V and J genes are TRBV28 and TRBJ2-1; 8 bases are shared with TRBD2. In germline, CDR1 is MDHEN, CDR2 SYDVKM. The CDR3 is 16 amino acids. Losses at the gene ends were 7 bases for V and 5 bases for J; bases not matched to a gene: 13. CDR3 nucleotide sequence: TGTGCCAGCAACACCTGGCGCCTAGCGGGCGACAATGAGCAGTTCTTC. Encoded protein: CASNTWRLAGDNEQFF.

This clone was recorded a few times. The chain carries TRBV18 and TRBJ1-1; 8 bases agree with TRBD1. The CDR3 has 13 residues. The germline V gene has CDR1 KGHSH and CDR2 LQKENI. V lost 5 bases, J lost 5 bases, and 4 bases stayed unmatched. CDR3 sequence (DNA): TGTGCCAGCTCATCGACAGGGGTGACTGAAGCTTTCTTT. It codes for CASSSTGVTEAFF.

The chain employs TRBV25-1 and TRBJ2-7; D remains ambiguous. The germline gives CDR1 MGHDK, CDR2 SYGVNS. The V end lost 2 bases, the J end lost 2 bases, and 7 bases lay between the germline ends. The CDR3 is 13 amino acids. CDR3 nucleotides: TGTGCCAGCAGTGAAACAGTCCCCTACGAGCAGTACTTC. This sequence encodes CASSETVPYEQYF.

The gene calls are TRBV19 and TRBJ2-5; TRBD2 is a possible D gene (5 bases). This CDR3 has 13 amino acids. Trimming took off 3 bases at V and 6 bases at J, with 11 bases between the two ends. CDR1 is LNHDA and CDR2 is SQIVND in the germline V gene (reference sequence). The chain's CDR3 is CASSIGLGKTQYF. The CDR3 DNA follows: TGTGCCAGTAGTATCGGACTGGGAAAGACCCAGTACTTC.

The genes are TRBV6-5 and TRBJ1-2; 7 nucleotides line up with TRBD1. The CDR3 extends over 14 amino acids. Germline CDR1 and CDR2: MNHEY and SVGAGI. Losses at the gene ends were 0 bases for V and 5 bases for J; bases not matched to a gene: 3. Written as DNA, the CDR3 is TGTGCCAGCAGTTACTCGGGCAGGGGGTATGGCTACACCTTC. Amino acid sequence: CASSYSGRGYGYTF.

V is TRBV3-1 (or the pseudogene TRBV3-2) and J is TRBJ2-1; 8 bases agree with TRBD2. The CDR3 contains 16 residues. Unmatched junction bases numbered 12, after V lost 2 bases and J lost 9 bases. Germline assignment: CDR1 LGHDT and CDR2 YNNKEL (reference sequence). In DNA, the CDR3 is TGTGCCAGCAGCCAAATCAGCGGGAGCCCCCGAGGTGAGCAGTTCTTC. This sequence encodes CASSQISGSPRGEQFF.

This chain uses TRBV19 with TRBJ1-6; D not certain. The CDR3 sequence is 15 residues long. With 4 bases removed from V and 7 bases from J, the gap between germline ends came to 14 bases. Germline CDR1 and CDR2: LNHDA and SQIVND (reference sequence). CDR3 loop: CASSSDAPGNSPLHF. The CDR3 bases are TGTGCCAGTAGTAGCGATGCCCCGGGGAATTCACCCCTCCACTTT. Using reference TRBV19 and TRBJ1-6 for the parts outside the CDR3, the full variable domain is DGGITQSPKYLFRKEGQNVTLSCEQNLNHDAMYWYRQDPGQGLRLIYYSQIVNDFQKGDIAEGYSVSREKKESFPLTVTSAQKNPTAFYLCASSSDAPGNSPLHFGNGTRLTVT.

This chain connects TRBV10-3 to TRBJ2-7; 7 bases are a match to TRBD2. V lost 10 bases and J lost 4; bases outside the gene matches: 13. The CDR3 is 14 residues long. In germline, CDR1 is ENHRY, CDR2 SYGVKD. The CDR3 loop is CASVDAGDKYEQYF. Here the CDR3 DNA reads TGTGCCAGCGTGGACGCGGGAGATAAATACGAGCAGTACTTC.

The chain carries TRBV6-5 and TRBJ2-7, with 12 bases matching TRBD2. The CDR3 contains 14 residues. Germline V gene sequence: CDR1 MNHEY, CDR2 SVGAGI. V was pared by 6 bases and J by 4 bases, with 4 bases of the junction left unmatched. Here the CDR3 DNA reads TGTGCCAGCAGCCTGGGACTAGCGGGTTACGAGCAGTACTTC. Its protein is CASSLGLAGYEQYF.

V gene TRBV27 combines with J gene TRBJ2-1; 9 positions agree with TRBD1. V shed 5 bases, J shed 6 bases, and the junction held 8 bases outside the gene matches. The CDR3 loop spans 15 amino acids. Germline V CDR1 and CDR2: MNHEY, SMNVEV (reference sequence). The CDR3 DNA reads as TGTGCCAGCAGTCTCACAGGGGGCGCGGCCAATGAGCAGTTCTTC. The encoded protein is CASSLTGGAANEQFF.

This chain links TRBV18 with TRBJ1-2, with TRBD1 as a possible D gene (5 bases). CDR1 and CDR2 (germline): KGHSH, LQKENI. With 3 bases removed from V and 1 base from J, the gap between germline ends came to 6 bases. This CDR3 has 13 residues. The CDR3 region has the DNA TGTGCCAGCTCACCGGGGGTTAACTATGGCTACACCTTC. Translation: CASSPGVNYGYTF. The whole variable domain, remainder taken from reference TRBV18 and TRBJ1-2, is NAGVMQNPRHLVRRRGQEARLRCSPMKGHSHVYWYRQLPEEGLKFMVYLQKENIIDESGMPKERFSAEFPKEGPSILRIQQVVRGDSAAYFCASSPGVNYGYTFGSGTRLTVV.

The CDR3 DNA reads TGTGCCAGCAGTTACTCCGTACCGAACACTGAAGCTTTCTTT. As protein: CASSYSVPNTEAFF. This chain connects TRBV6-5 to TRBJ1-1, with unresolved D. Trimming shortened V by 0 bases and J by 1 base, and 6 bases separated the two germline ends. CDR3 length: 14 residues. Germline CDR1 MNHEY, CDR2 SVGAGI.

This chain links TRBV11-2 with TRBJ2-7, with no clear D. CDR1 is SGHAT, CDR2 FQNNGV, per germline. V lost 10 bases and J 4 bases, leaving 11 bases between the germline ends. CDR3 length: 11 amino acids. This CDR3 is CATTGGYEQYF. CDR3 sequence (DNA): TGTGCCACTACCGGTGGGTACGAGCAGTACTTC. Together with reference TRBV11-2 and TRBJ2-7, the CDR3 gives the full variable domain: EAGVAQSPRYKIIEKRQSVAFWCNPISGHATLYWYQQILGQGPKLLIQFQNNGVVDDSQLPKDRFSAERLKGVDSTLKIQPAKLEDSAVYLCATTGGYEQYFGPGTRLTVT.

The chain combines TRBV11-3 with TRBJ2-1, with 7 bases fitting TRBD1. Germline CDR1 and CDR2: SGHNT and YENEEA. With V trimmed by 5 bases and J by 6 bases, 13 bases remained unmatched. CDR3 length: 16 amino acids. The CDR3 protein is CASSPQTGTAFNEQFF. For the CDR3, the DNA is TGTGCCAGCAGCCCTCAAACCGGGACAGCCTTCAATGAGCAGTTCTTC.

CDR3 sequence reads: CASSPAREAQETQYF. The CDR3 DNA follows: TGTGCCAGCAGCCCCGCTAGAGAGGCCCAAGAGACCCAGTACTTC. The J gene is TRBJ2-5, the V gene TRBV7-2; D not certain. This CDR3 region has 15 residues. Trimming pared 5 bases from V and 1 base from J, leaving 14 bases between. Germline V gene sequence: CDR1 SGHTA, CDR2 FQGNSA.

This clone occurred a few times. This chain uses TRBV5-1 with TRBJ2-1, with D possibly matching TRBD1 (6 bases). The CDR3 totals 15 residues. Germline-derived CDR1 and CDR2 are SGHRS and YFSETQ. The V end was cut by 3 bases, the J end by 3 bases, with 13 bases between. The CDR3 reads CASSSWAGVYNEQFF. The CDR3 DNA reads TGCGCCAGCAGCTCCTGGGCAGGGGTCTACAATGAGCAGTTCTTC.

The V call is TRBV11-2, the J call TRBJ2-2; tentative D call: TRBD2 (5 bases). This CDR3 is 17 amino acids long. In germline, CDR1 is SGHAT, CDR2 FQNNGV. The V end was cut by 2 bases, the J end by 1 base, with 14 bases between. CDR3 DNA: TGTGCCAGCAGCTTAAACCCGAGGGCAGAGAACACCGGGGAGCTGTTTTTT. Encoded protein: CASSLNPRAENTGELFF.

The chain has TRBV10-3 and TRBJ2-7, with D possibly being TRBD2 (6 bases). In germline, CDR1 is ENHRY, CDR2 SYGVKD. V was trimmed by 10 bases and J by 0 bases, leaving 19 bases between them. The CDR3 consists of 15 residues. CDR3 residues: CATKEGEAPSYEQYF. The CDR3 DNA sequence: TGTGCCACCAAGGAAGGGGAGGCTCCCTCCTACGAGCAGTACTTC.

The V and J genes are TRBV30 and TRBJ2-5; TRBD2 matches at 9 bases. Germline V gives CDR1 GTSNPN, CDR2 SVGIG (reference sequence). CDR3 length equals 14 residues. J was trimmed by 6 bases and V by 3 bases; bases with no gene match: 8. CDR3 DNA sequence: TGTGCCTGGAGGGTAGCGGGAGCATTGAAGACCCAGTACTTC. This translates into CAWRVAGALKTQYF.

This clone was detected only once. The chain is built from TRBV19 and TRBJ2-1, with D possibly TRBD2 on 5 matching bases. CDR3 size: 14 residues. Germline V lookup: CDR1 LNHDA, CDR2 SQIVND (reference sequence). V was cut by 8 bases and J by 5 bases, with 16 bases left in between. CDR3 residues: CASRLSGADNEQFF. The CDR3 DNA follows: TGTGCCAGTCGACTAAGTGGAGCGGACAATGAGCAGTTCTTC.